Listed below are T cell receptor beta chains from one sample, sequenced in a study of OX40 agonist ivuxolimab in advanced cancers. Clones were sequenced by immunoSEQ multiplex PCR, and TCRdb holds only the in-frame ones, with some missing. The sample includes tens of thousands of clones, 70% to 90% of them seen just once. The input for sequencing was CD4+ or CD8+ T cells sorted from blood, taken in a trial of the OX40 agonist ivuxolimab. The receptors stem from an adult with an advanced solid tumor such as melanoma, head and neck, liver or kidney cancer. Each CDR3 is given with its conserved first and last residue. D genes are given only for firm matches. The size entry is marked missing in some rows and otherwise reads once, few, many or a size class.

TRBV30,.,.,TRBJ1-5,TGTGCCTGGAGTGGTGAGGGAAATCAGCCCCAGCATTTT,CAWSGEGNQPQHF
TRBV7-2,once,.,TRBJ2-5,TGTGCCAGCAGCTCCCAAACGGCAGAGACCCAGTACTTC,CASSSQTAETQYF
TRBV28,.,TRBD2,TRBJ2-7,TGTGCCAGCAGTTTATTCGCTAGCGGGATTAGCTCCTACGAGCAGTACTTC,CASSLFASGISSYEQYF
TRBV5-1,.,TRBD2,TRBJ2-7,TGCGCCAGCAGCGTCGGGGGGTCTGGGATAAATTACGAGCAGTACTTC,CASSVGGSGINYEQYF
TRBV5-6,.,.,TRBJ2-3,TGTGCCAGCAGCTTGCCCGGACGTAGCACAGATACGCAGTATTTT,CASSLPGRSTDTQYF
TRBV30,.,.,TRBJ1-1,TGTGCCTGGAACCTGGGGGGATCCAACACTGAAGCTTTCTTT,CAWNLGGSNTEAFF
TRBV14,few,TRBD1,TRBJ1-2,TGTGCCAGCAGCCCTTCACGGGACAGGGGGTGCACCTTC,CASSPSRDRGCTF
TRBV9,.,TRBD2,TRBJ2-7,TGTGCCAGCAGCGTGGGGATACGCGGGGGGCGTTTAAACGAGCAGTACTTC,CASSVGIRGGRLNEQYF
TRBV18,once,.,TRBJ1-1,TGTGCCAGCTCACCAGGCGAGAACACTGAAGCTTTCTTT,CASSPGENTEAFF
TRBV2,few,TRBD1,TRBJ2-7,TGTGCCAGCAGTGCGGACAGGGTTGGCTACGAGCAGTACTTC,CASSADRVGYEQYF
TRBV21-1,few,.,TRBJ2-2,TGTGCCAGCAGCACTTATTCCCGGGACAGGGGGCTTTCGTATTCCGGGGAGCTGTTTTTT,CASSTYSRDRGLSYSGELFF
TRBV6-5,.,TRBD2,TRBJ2-1,TGTGCCACCTTAGCGGGGGGGAGGAACAATGAGCAGTTCTTC,CATLAGGRNNEQFF
TRBV28,once,.,TRBJ2-6,TGTGCCAGCAGTTTGCGGGGATCTGGGGCCAACGTCCTGACTTTC,CASSLRGSGANVLTF
TRBV2,.,.,TRBJ2-5,TGTGCCAGCGTCCCCGGTTTGGGTAGGGACCAGTACTTC,CASVPGLGRDQYF
TRBV30,.,.,TRBJ2-7,TGTGCCTGGAGTTTAGGGACCGGCGAGCAGTACTTC,CAWSLGTGEQYF
TRBV29-1,.,.,TRBJ2-7,TGCAGCGTCAGGGGCCTAGAGGGCTACGAGCAGTACTTC,CSVRGLEGYEQYF
TRBV7-3,.,TRBD1,TRBJ2-7,TGTGCCAGCAGCTCCGGGACAGGGTCAGACGAGCAGTACTTC,CASSSGTGSDEQYF
TRBV10-2,once,.,TRBJ2-6,TGCGCCAGCAGTGAACCGGGGGTTGGGGCCAACGTCCTGACTTTC,CASSEPGVGANVLTF